The 9 T cell receptor beta chains in this list originate from one sample, sequenced in a study of regulatory and conventional T cells in RAG deficiency. Regulatory T cells were sorted from blood as CD4+ CD25-high CD127-low cells. Some clones are missing from TCRdb's copy, which holds only in-frame ones; the method was immunoSEQ multiplex PCR. The table records tens of thousands of clones, just over 90% of them present only once. This sample was also put to use in a study of regulatory T cells. That investigation notes: Amplification used 52 TRBV primers and 13 TRBJ primers.

Sequenced sample: Tregs sorted from blood. All receptors come from a human donor in good health.

The chain combines TRBV6-5 with TRBJ2-1, with D maybe TRBD1 (6 bases). The germline V and J ends were trimmed by 5 bases and 3 bases, with 14 bases remaining between them. Per the germline V gene, CDR1 is MNHEY and CDR2 is SVGAGI. The CDR3 spans 15 residues. The CDR3 region is CASSTRGAFYNEQFF. CDR3 bases: TGTGCCAGCAGTACCAGGGGTGCTTTCTACAATGAGCAGTTCTTC.

CDR3 DNA: TGCGCCAGCAGCCCGGGAGACAGGGGTGCTGAAGCTTTCTTT. Translating gives CASSPGDRGAEAFF. V and J are TRBV5-1 and TRBJ1-1, with TRBD1 matching over 8 bases. J lost 6 bases, V lost 4 bases, and 8 bases had no gene match. Germline assignment: CDR1 SGHRS and CDR2 YFSETQ. The CDR3 runs to 14 residues.

CDR3 DNA sequence: TGTGCCAGCAGCTTGGCTAGCACAGATACGCAGTATTTT. As protein: CASSLASTDTQYF. The chain is built from TRBV7-3 and TRBJ2-3; no clear D gene. The germline V gene has CDR1 SGHTA and CDR2 FQGTGA. V lost 3 bases and J 0 bases, leaving 4 bases between the germline ends. This CDR3 contains 13 residues.

The V call is TRBV18, the J call TRBJ2-3; 13 bases line up with TRBD2. The germline V gene encodes CDR1 KGHSH and CDR2 LQKENI. This CDR3 region has 21 residues. Germline trimming cut 2 bases from V and 0 bases from J; bases unmatched to any gene: 14. CDR3 region: CASSPGGLAGNALGSTDTQYF. CDR3 coding DNA: TGTGCCAGCTCACCAGGGGGACTAGCGGGGAATGCCTTGGGTAGCACAGATACGCAGTATTTT.

The chain recombines TRBV6-1 with TRBJ2-1; 7 bases match TRBD1. The CDR3 consists of 14 residues. From germline, CDR1 is MNHNS and CDR2 SASEGT. After removal of 7 bases from V and 4 bases from J, the junction contained 7 bases not matched to a gene. CDR3 in amino acids: CASTEGARYNEQFF. CDR3 bases: TGTGCCAGCACCGAGGGGGCCCGGTACAATGAGCAGTTCTTC.

The CDR3 protein is CASSVGPGQVKQFF. CDR3 DNA sequence: TGTGCCAGCAGCGTAGGGCCGGGACAGGTCAAGCAGTTCTTC. This sequence joins TRBV9 and TRBJ2-1, with 8 bases identical to TRBD1. Germline CDR1 SGDLS, CDR2 YYNGEE. The CDR3 loop spans 14 amino acids. V dropped 0 bases and J dropped 11; count of bases not matched to a gene: 7.

The chain uses TRBV6-1 and TRBJ1-5; D might be TRBD1 (6 bases). CDR1 is MNHNS, CDR2 SASEGT, per germline. The ends were cut back, 6 bases at V and 3 bases at J, with 9 bases in the middle. The CDR3 spans 13 residues. DNA of the CDR3: TGTGCCAGCAGCAGGACAGTCAATCAGCCCCAGCATTTT. This sequence encodes CASSRTVNQPQHF.

The genes are TRBV11-3 and TRBJ1-1, with D unclear. Trimming took off 1 base at V and 1 base at J, with 22 bases between the two ends. This CDR3 is built from 19 residues. From germline, CDR1 is SGHNT and CDR2 YENEEA. CDR3 bases: TGTGCCAGCAGCTTAGTTCGCGAAGGGATGTATTCAAGGAACACTGAAGCTTTCTTT. Protein sequence: CASSLVREGMYSRNTEAFF.

The chain joins TRBV19 to TRBJ1-2; 8 bases align to TRBD1. V lost 6 bases to trimming and J lost 4 bases; unmatched junction nucleotides: 4. The length of the CDR3 is 13 residues. Germline CDR1 reads LNHDA; CDR2 reads SQIVND (reference sequence). CDR3 in amino acids: CASRLQGGYGYTF. As DNA, the CDR3 is TGTGCCAGTAGACTACAGGGGGGCTATGGCTACACCTTC.